The T cell receptor (beta chain) under discussion was sequenced for a study of blood T cell repertoires in COVID-19. In the study's own analysis: By means of reference gene primer amplification, nucleated cell counts were estimated. TCRdb's table, derived via immunoSEQ multiplex PCR, lists solely in-frame clones and lacks some. That table furnishes V, J and clone size, whereas the DNA furnished D and trimming. Found here are hundreds of thousands of clones, about 89% of them singletons; the top ten hold over 4%. Germline CDR1 reads MNHEY; CDR2 reads SMNVEV (reference sequence). V lost 6 bases to trimming and J lost 6 bases; unmatched junction nucleotides: 11. The CDR3 has 16 residues.

This TCR derives from a woman aged 25 to 39 with acute or convalescent COVID-19. The chain uses TRBV27 and TRBJ2-3; 11 nucleotides agree with TRBD2. Sequencing was performed on peripheral blood. CDR3 nucleotide sequence: TGTGCCAGCAGCCAAGACTTAGCGGGGGGGCGGGATACGCAGTATTTT. Amino acid sequence: CASSQDLAGGRDTQYF.